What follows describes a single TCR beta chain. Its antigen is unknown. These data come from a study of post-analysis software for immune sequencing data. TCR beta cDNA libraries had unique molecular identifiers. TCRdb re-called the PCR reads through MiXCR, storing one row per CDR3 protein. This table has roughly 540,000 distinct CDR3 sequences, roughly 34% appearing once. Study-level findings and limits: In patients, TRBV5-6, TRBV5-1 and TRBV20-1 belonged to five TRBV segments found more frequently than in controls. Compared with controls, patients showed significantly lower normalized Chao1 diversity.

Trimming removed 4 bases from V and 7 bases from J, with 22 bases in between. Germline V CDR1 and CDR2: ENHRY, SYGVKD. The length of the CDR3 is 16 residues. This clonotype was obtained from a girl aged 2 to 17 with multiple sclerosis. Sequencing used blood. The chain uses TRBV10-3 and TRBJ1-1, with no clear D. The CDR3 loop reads CAISAGGLGVTFEAFF. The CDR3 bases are TGTGCCATCAGTGCGGGAGGGTTAGGCGTAACCTTTGAAGCTTTCTTT.